This paragraph reports one TCR beta chain. The antigen this receptor binds is unknown. Nothing much larger sits one base from this clone, and base qualities are not available. The method was the immunoSEQ multiplex PCR assay. The clones in this table, taken by TCRdb from immuneACCESS, are in-frame only. Not every clone is retained; where verified, under half of the shortfall comes from an unresolved V gene, and the cause of the rest is unknown. Present in this sample are around 77,000 clones, about nine tenths of which were seen just once. The ten largest account for roughly 0.7% of the sample. V is shortened by 6 bases, J by 0 bases, and the region joining them spans 16 bases. From cysteine to phenylalanine, the CDR3 is 16 amino acids long. Only CDR3 DNA is held: 48 bases, read in frame from base 1. For CDR1 and CDR2, the germline V gene lists SNHLY and FYNNEI. The data belong to a study of T cell changes during pregnancy in multiple sclerosis (dated by TCRdb to between 2018 and 2021). With regard to the full study: In women with multiple sclerosis, the researchers looked at how the T cell repertoire shifted as pregnancy progressed.

This TCR derives from a female donor in good health, enrolled as a control in a pregnancy study. The sequenced sample was peripheral blood, obtained in the third trimester of pregnancy. In this chain, TRBV2 is recombined with TRBJ2-3; D gene: possibly TRBD2, on 6 matching bases. The nucleotide sequence reads TGTGCCAGCAGGGGGAGCGGGTTACCTAGCACAGATACGCAGTATTTT. Its protein is CASRGSGLPSTDTQYF.